This is a list of T cell receptor beta chains from one sample in a study of T cells in Graves' hyperthyroidism and ophthalmopathy. One entry per CDR3 protein, called by TCRdb with MiXCR from the multiplex PCR reads. This repertoire shows some 460,000 distinct CDR3 sequences, around 16% found once; its top ten account for around 7.3%. Sequencing was carried out using blood. The receptors here all came from a woman younger than 35 with Graves' hyperthyroidism. Each CDR3 is given with its conserved first and last residue. The D gene is left open where the match is weak. Clone size is given for some rows only: seen once, a few or many times, or a class if the clone is expanded.

j_call cdr3_length clone_size v_call d_call cdr3_nt cdr3_aa
TRBJ2-7 12 many TRBV20-1 NA TGCAGTGCTAGTTCGAACAGCTACGAGCAGTACTTC CSASSNSYEQYF
TRBJ1-1 15 NA TRBV9 NA TGTGCCAGCAGCTCCGGAGGAGGGATGAACACTGAAGCTTTCTTT CASSSGGGMNTEAFF
TRBJ2-3 13 many TRBV2 NA TGTGCCAGCAGCCGGGACCTCACAGATACGCAGTATTTT CASSRDLTDTQYF
TRBJ2-5 14 many TRBV7-8 NA TGTGCCAGCACCCAAGAGGGGTACCCGGAGACCCAGTACTTC CASTQEGYPETQYF
TRBJ2-3 16 few TRBV4-1 TRBD2 TGCGCCAGCAGCCAAGCAGCGGGGATCAGCGCAGATACGCAGTATTTT CASSQAAGISADTQYF
TRBJ2-1 14 many TRBV27 TRBD2 TGTGCCAGCAGTTTATTCGGGAGGGACAATGAGCAGTTCTTC CASSLFGRDNEQFF
TRBJ2-7 15 many TRBV18 TRBD2 TGTGCCAGCTCACTTAGCGGGGGGACAAACTACGAGCAGTACTTC CASSLSGGTNYEQYF
TRBJ2-4 19 NA TRBV9 TRBD1 TGTGCCAGCAGCTTAAATTCCGGGACAGGGGGCGCAACCAAAAACATTCAGTACTTC CASSLNSGTGGATKNIQYF
TRBJ2-2 14 many TRBV18 NA TGTGCCAGCTCACCCTCCAGGGGCGCCGGGGAGCTGTTTTTT CASSPSRGAGELFF
TRBJ2-7 16 few TRBV5-4 NA TGTGCCAGCAGCCCAGACCTGGGGCGGCAAATCCACGAGCAGTACTTC CASSPDLGRQIHEQYF
TRBJ1-2 14 many TRBV2 TRBD1 TGTGCCAGCAGTACCAGGGGGGAATGGTATGGCTACACCTTC CASSTRGEWYGYTF
TRBJ2-5 17 NA TRBV5-8 TRBD2 TGTGCCAGCAGCTTAGTAGGGACTAGCACAGCGCAAGAGACCCAGTACTTC CASSLVGTSTAQETQYF
TRBJ2-7 17 NA TRBV7-8 TRBD1 TGTGCCAGCAGTTCAGTGGGGGTGGGGACAGAACGTCTCGAGCAGTACTTC CASSSVGVGTERLEQYF
TRBJ2-3 13 few TRBV6-5 NA TGTGCCGGCAGTTCCAGGGTATTCCCTACGCAGTATTTT CAGSSRVFPTQYF
TRBJ2-7 14 many TRBV27 NA TGTGCCAGCAGTCCGGGACTGCTGTCCTACGAGCAGTACTTC CASSPGLLSYEQYF
TRBJ2-7 15 few TRBV6-1 TRBD1 TGTGCCAGCAGTCCACAGGGGGCGTTCTCCTACGAGCAGTACTTC CASSPQGAFSYEQYF
TRBJ2-2 14 NA TRBV2 TRBD1 TGTGCCAGCCACGGGACAGGGGGCACCGGGGAGCTGTTTTTT CASHGTGGTGELFF
TRBJ2-2 13 NA TRBV5-1 NA TGCGCCAGCAGCCCCATAGGGACCGGGGAGCTGTTTTTT CASSPIGTGELFF
TRBJ2-2 13 NA TRBV9 NA TGTGCCAGCAGCGTAGGAGCGACCGGGGAGCTGTTTTTT CASSVGATGELFF
TRBJ1-1 14 many TRBV5-1 NA TGCGCCAGCAGCTTGGTGGCAATTAACACTGAAGCTTTCTTT CASSLVAINTEAFF
TRBJ2-1 17 NA TRBV7-9 TRBD2 TGTGCCAGCAGCGGGGGGGGACTAGCGGGGGACGCTAATGAGCAGTTCTTC CASSGGGLAGDANEQFF
TRBJ2-3 15 many TRBV28 TRBD1 TGTGCCAGCAGTGCAGGGGGACGGGGCACAGATACGCAGTATTTT CASSAGGRGTDTQYF
TRBJ2-3 15 many TRBV7-3 TRBD2 TGTGCCAGCAGCCATAGCGGGGGGGCCGGAGATACGCAGTATTTT CASSHSGGAGDTQYF
TRBJ2-2 15 many TRBV12-3/TRBV12-4 NA TGTGCCAGCAGTTTAGAGACGGGGGCGTCCGGGGAGCTGTTTTTT CASSLETGASGELFF
TRBJ2-7 16 few TRBV20-1 TRBD2 TGCAGTGCTAGAGATTACGCGGGAGGAAGCTCCTACGAGCAGTACTTC CSARDYAGGSSYEQYF
TRBJ1-5 13 many TRBV6-1 NA TGTGCCAGCAGTGCGGGTTACAATCAGCCCCAGCATTTT CASSAGYNQPQHF
TRBJ2-5 17 many TRBV14 NA TGTGCCAGCAGCCAAGGGGTAGGGTACAATCTGGGAGAGACCCAGTACTTC CASSQGVGYNLGETQYF
TRBJ2-3 15 many TRBV12-3/TRBV12-4 NA TGTGCCAGCAGTCCGGGCGGGACAGCGACTGTACTGCAGTATTTT CASSPGGTATVLQYF
TRBJ1-2 15 NA TRBV19 NA TGTGCCAGTAGTATAGGGCCGCAGGGAGGGGATGGCTACACCTTC CASSIGPQGGDGYTF
TRBJ2-1 16 NA TRBV6-2/TRBV6-3 TRBD2 TGTGCCAGCAGTTTTCTGCCTGGACTAGCGGGGTATGATAGGTTCTTC CASSFLPGLAGYDRFF
TRBJ2-2 12 many TRBV5-1 NA TGCGCCAGCAGCTTGCTCCCCGGGGAGCTGTTTTTT CASSLLPGELFF
TRBJ1-2 12 many TRBV20-1 NA TGCAGTGGACAGATAACTAACTATGGCTACACCTTC CSGQITNYGYTF
TRBJ2-5 13 NA TRBV20-1 TRBD2 TGCAGTGCTAGCCTAGCGGCTGAAGGGACCCAGTACTTC CSASLAAEGTQYF
TRBJ2-1 19 many TRBV6-1 TRBD2 TGTGCCAGCAGTGAAGCGGGACTAGCGGGGAAGAGCTCCTACAATGAGCAGTTCTTC CASSEAGLAGKSSYNEQFF
TRBJ2-1 17 many TRBV11-2 NA TGTGCCAGCAGCTCCCTATGGGCGAGGGGGACGGGGAATGAGCAGTTCTTC CASSSLWARGTGNEQFF
TRBJ2-7 14 many TRBV29-1 TRBD1 TGCAGCGTTGAGAGGGGACAGGGGGCCGACGAGCAGTACTTC CSVERGQGADEQYF
TRBJ2-1 14 many TRBV4-1 NA TGCGCCAGCAGCCAGACGGGCCTACCCAATGAGCAGTTCTTC CASSQTGLPNEQFF
TRBJ1-3 16 NA TRBV6-2/TRBV6-3 TRBD1 TGTGCCAGCAGTTGGTTGGGACAGAGCTCTGGAACCACCATATATTTT CASSWLGQSSGTTIYF
TRBJ2-7 13 many TRBV20-1 TRBD1 TGCAGTGCTAGAGGGGACAGGGCGGCCGAGCAGTACTTC CSARGDRAAEQYF
TRBJ1-5 13 NA TRBV20-1 TRBD1 TGCAGTGCGACCTTGGGACAGAATCAGCCCCAGCATTTT CSATLGQNQPQHF
TRBJ1-4 15 many TRBV4-1 NA TGCGCCAGCAGCCAAGTTGGTGAAAGGGATGAAAAACTGTTTTTT CASSQVGERDEKLFF
TRBJ2-7 17 many TRBV3-1 NA TGTGCCAGCAGCCAAGATCCGGACTCTCGGAGGGGCCACGAGCAGTACTTC CASSQDPDSRRGHEQYF
TRBJ2-2 13 many TRBV2 NA TGTGCCAGCAGTGAATACGTCGGGGGGGAGCTGTTTTTT CASSEYVGGELFF